These T cell receptor beta chains were read from a single sample in a study of Ad26.COV2.S vaccination and SARS-CoV-2 variants. Clones were sequenced by immunoSEQ multiplex PCR, and TCRdb holds only the in-frame ones, with some missing. The sample contains hundreds of thousands of clones, around 86% of which appear only once. The sequencing here drew on peripheral blood, taken in a trial of Ad26.COV2.S vaccine versus placebo. All receptors derive from a person aged 18-60 years who received the Ad26.COV2.S COVID-19 vaccine or a placebo. The CDR3 runs from the conserved cysteine through the conserved F or W. The D gene is left open where the match is weak. Clone size, where shown, is once, few, many, or a class for clones that have expanded.

j_call,v_call,d_call,clone_size,cdr3_nt,cdr3_aa
TRBJ2-5,TRBV7-9,-,-,TGTGCCAGCAGCTTAGTAGCGGTCCAAGAGACCCAGTACTTC,CASSLVAVQETQYF
TRBJ2-7,TRBV27,TRBD1,-,TGTGCCAGCAGTACTGGACAGGGTTTGCGGGCCTACGAGCAGTACTTC,CASSTGQGLRAYEQYF
TRBJ2-3,TRBV5-8,-,-,TGTGCCAGCAGCGGGGGGTATACGCAGTATTTT,CASSGGYTQYF
TRBJ1-1,TRBV19,TRBD1,-,TGTGCCAGTAGTATAGTGGGACAGGGTAGTGGAGCTTTCTTT,CASSIVGQGSGAFF
TRBJ2-7,TRBV19,TRBD1,-,TGTGCCAGCAAAGACCGGGACAGGGGGCCGTACGAGCAATACTTC,CASKDRDRGPYEQYF
TRBJ1-5,TRBV28,-,-,TGTGCCAGCAGTTTGGACAGCAATCAGCCCCAGCATTTT,CASSLDSNQPQHF
TRBJ1-3,TRBV29-1,TRBD1,few,TGCAGCGCCACTGGGGACAGGGGGCTTCATGGGGACCCTGGAAACACCATATATTTT,CSATGDRGLHGDPGNTIYF
TRBJ2-7,TRBV13,TRBD1,-,TGTGCCAGCAGCTTTACAGGGGGCGCGGAAGGCGAGCAGTACTTC,CASSFTGGAEGEQYF
TRBJ1-5,TRBV2,TRBD1,-,TGTGCCAGCAGTGAAACGACAGGGCTTAGCAATCAGCCCCAGCATTTT,CASSETTGLSNQPQHF
TRBJ1-2,TRBV19,-,-,TGTGCCAGTAGTAATAAGCTCGGCTACACCTTC,CASSNKLGYTF
TRBJ2-3,TRBV7-9,TRBD1,-,TGTGCCAGCAGCTGGAAGGGACAGGGGGCTGCAGATACGCAGTATTTT,CASSWKGQGAADTQYF
TRBJ1-1,TRBV5-1,-,-,TGCGCCAGCAGCACGGGACCAAAGAACACTGAAGCTTTCTTT,CASSTGPKNTEAFF
TRBJ1-2,TRBV5-1,-,-,TGCGCCAGCGGATCTAGGGACGGGCAGCCTAACTATGGCTACACCTTC,CASGSRDGQPNYGYTF
TRBJ1-2,TRBV30,TRBD1,-,TGTGCCTGGAGTCCTGGACAGGGACTCTACACCTTC,CAWSPGQGLYTF
TRBJ2-5,TRBV13,-,-,TGTGCCAGCAGCTGGGGAGAGACCCAGTACTTC,CASSWGETQYF
TRBJ1-6,TRBV11-1,TRBD1,-,TGTGCCAGCAGACAGGGGATTGAGAATTCACCCCTCCACTTT,CASRQGIENSPLHF
TRBJ2-2,TRBV14,-,-,TGTGCCAGCAGCAAGGCACCTCGAGGGGGCGGGGAGCTGTTTTTT,CASSKAPRGGGELFF
TRBJ1-2,TRBV5-4,TRBD1,-,TGTGCCAGCAGCTTTAGACAGGGGAGAAACTATGGCTACACCTTC,CASSFRQGRNYGYTF
TRBJ1-6,TRBV18,TRBD1,-,TGTGCCAGCTCATTAGGGACAGCCCATGCACCCCTCCACTTT,CASSLGTAHAPLHF
TRBJ2-7,TRBV5-6,TRBD1,-,TGTGCCAGCAGCTATCCGACAGGGCCGGACTACGAGCAGTACTTC,CASSYPTGPDYEQYF
TRBJ1-6,TRBV15,TRBD1,-,TGTGCCACCAGCCCGCACAGGGGGCGGAATTCACCCCTCCACTTT,CATSPHRGRNSPLHF
TRBJ1-4,TRBV9,TRBD1,-,TGTGCCAGCAGCGCCGGGACAGGGGCCACTAATGAAAAACTGTTTTTT,CASSAGTGATNEKLFF
TRBJ2-7,TRBV4-2,TRBD2,-,TGTGCCAGCAGCCTGCCCGGGACTAGCGGGGGGCCTCTCGAGCAGTACTTC,CASSLPGTSGGPLEQYF
TRBJ2-1,TRBV7-3,TRBD2,-,TGTGCCAGCAGCTCCCTTAGCGGGAGCTCCTACAATGAGCAGTTCTTC,CASSSLSGSSYNEQFF